This T cell receptor (beta chain) stems from a study of T cells in Graves' hyperthyroidism and ophthalmopathy. Each 10 ml fresh peripheral blood draw supplied the PBMCs. Regarding the study as a whole: Among thyroid clonotypes expanded above 0.001, most also appeared in blood. Model-based prediction identified ophthalmopathy a median 6.5 months prior to its onset.

This clonotype was seen only a few times. The antigen is not known. The source material, RNA transcripts, was used to amplify TCR beta CDR3 regions. Primed by the HTBI set, a first-round RT-PCR was run on the TCR CDR3. TCRdb independently ran MiXCR on the multiplex PCR reads; one entry per CDR3 protein. The table has approximately 590,000 distinct CDR3 sequences, approximately 15% seen once. This TCR derives from a woman in her twenties or thirties with Graves' hyperthyroidism. Sequencing was performed on blood.

The CDR3 DNA follows: TGTGCCAGCAGTTACTCGTGGCGGCCCAATGAAAAACTGTTTTTT. This codes for CASSYSWRPNEKLFF. The V and J genes are TRBV6-2 or TRBV6-3 and TRBJ1-4, with D hard to call. CDR1 and CDR2 from the germline V gene are MNHEY and SVGEGT. CDR3 size: 15 residues. V was trimmed by 0 bases and J by 5 bases, leaving 10 bases between them.